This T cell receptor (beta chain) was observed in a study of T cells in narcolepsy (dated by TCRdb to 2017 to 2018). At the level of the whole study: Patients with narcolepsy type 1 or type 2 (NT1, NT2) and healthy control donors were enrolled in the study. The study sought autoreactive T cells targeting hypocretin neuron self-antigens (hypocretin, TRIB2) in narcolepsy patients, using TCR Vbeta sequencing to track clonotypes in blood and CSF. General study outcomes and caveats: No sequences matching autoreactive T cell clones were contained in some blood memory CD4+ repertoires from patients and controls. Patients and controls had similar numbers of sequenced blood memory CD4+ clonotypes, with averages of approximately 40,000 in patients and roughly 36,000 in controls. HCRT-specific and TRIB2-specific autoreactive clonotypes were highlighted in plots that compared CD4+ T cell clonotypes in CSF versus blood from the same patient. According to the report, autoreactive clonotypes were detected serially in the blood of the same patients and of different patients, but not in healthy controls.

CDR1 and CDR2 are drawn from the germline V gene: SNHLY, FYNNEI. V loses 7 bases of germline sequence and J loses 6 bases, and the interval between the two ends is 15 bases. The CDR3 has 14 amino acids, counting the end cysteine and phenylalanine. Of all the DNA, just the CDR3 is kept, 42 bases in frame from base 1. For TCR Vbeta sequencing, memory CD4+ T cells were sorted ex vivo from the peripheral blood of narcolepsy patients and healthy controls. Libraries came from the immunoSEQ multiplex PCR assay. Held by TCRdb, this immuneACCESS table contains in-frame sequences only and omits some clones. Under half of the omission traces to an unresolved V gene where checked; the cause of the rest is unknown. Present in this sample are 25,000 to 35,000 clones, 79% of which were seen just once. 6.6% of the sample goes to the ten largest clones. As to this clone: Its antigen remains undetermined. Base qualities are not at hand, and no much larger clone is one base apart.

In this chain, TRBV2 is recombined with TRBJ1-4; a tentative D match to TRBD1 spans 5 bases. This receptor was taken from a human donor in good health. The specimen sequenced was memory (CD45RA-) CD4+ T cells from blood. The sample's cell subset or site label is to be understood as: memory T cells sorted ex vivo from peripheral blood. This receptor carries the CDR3 CASILQAGDEKLFF. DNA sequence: TGTGCCAGCATCCTTCAAGCGGGGGATGAAAAACTGTTTTTT.